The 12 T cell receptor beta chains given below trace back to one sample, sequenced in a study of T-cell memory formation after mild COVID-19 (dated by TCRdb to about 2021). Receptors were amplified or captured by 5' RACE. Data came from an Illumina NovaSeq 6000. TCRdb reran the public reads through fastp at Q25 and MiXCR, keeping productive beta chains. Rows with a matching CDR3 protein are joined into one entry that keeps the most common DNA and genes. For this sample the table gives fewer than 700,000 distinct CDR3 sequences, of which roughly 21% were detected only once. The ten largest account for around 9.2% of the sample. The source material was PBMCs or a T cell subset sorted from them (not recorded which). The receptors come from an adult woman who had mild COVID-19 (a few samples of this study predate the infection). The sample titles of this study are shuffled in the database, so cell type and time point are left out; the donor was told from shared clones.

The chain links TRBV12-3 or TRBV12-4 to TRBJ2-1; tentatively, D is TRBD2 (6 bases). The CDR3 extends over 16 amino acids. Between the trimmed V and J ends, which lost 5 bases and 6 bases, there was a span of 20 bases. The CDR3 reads CASSPRDSQGSNEQFF. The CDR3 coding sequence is TGTGCCAGCAGTCCACGGGACTCGCAAGGGTCCAATGAGCAGTTCTTC.

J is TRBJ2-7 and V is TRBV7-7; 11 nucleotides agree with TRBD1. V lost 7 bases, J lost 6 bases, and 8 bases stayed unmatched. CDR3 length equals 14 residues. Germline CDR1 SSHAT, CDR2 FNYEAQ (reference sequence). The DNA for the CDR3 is TGTGCCAGCACTACCGGGACAGGGGGTGGCGAGCAGTACTTC. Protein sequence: CASTTGTGGGEQYF.

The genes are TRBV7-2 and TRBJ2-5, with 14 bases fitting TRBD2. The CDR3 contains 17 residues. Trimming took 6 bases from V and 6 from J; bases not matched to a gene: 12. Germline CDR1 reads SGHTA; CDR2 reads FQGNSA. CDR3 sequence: CASRSSGLAGVGKTQYF. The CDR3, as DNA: TGTGCCAGCAGATCATCGGGACTAGCGGGGGTTGGAAAGACCCAGTACTTC.

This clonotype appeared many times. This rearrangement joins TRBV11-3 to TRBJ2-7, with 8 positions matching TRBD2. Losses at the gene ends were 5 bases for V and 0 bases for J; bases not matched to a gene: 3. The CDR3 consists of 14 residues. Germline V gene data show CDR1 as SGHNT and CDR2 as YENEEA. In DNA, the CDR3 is TGTGCCAGCAGCCTCGGGGGGGACTCCTACGAGCAGTACTTC. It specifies CASSLGGDSYEQYF.

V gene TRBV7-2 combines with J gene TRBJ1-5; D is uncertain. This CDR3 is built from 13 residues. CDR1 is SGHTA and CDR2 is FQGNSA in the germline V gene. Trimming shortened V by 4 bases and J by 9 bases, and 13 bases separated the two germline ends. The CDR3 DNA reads TGTGCCAGCAGCTCGTGGACCGACGGGCCCCAGCATTTT. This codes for CASSSWTDGPQHF.

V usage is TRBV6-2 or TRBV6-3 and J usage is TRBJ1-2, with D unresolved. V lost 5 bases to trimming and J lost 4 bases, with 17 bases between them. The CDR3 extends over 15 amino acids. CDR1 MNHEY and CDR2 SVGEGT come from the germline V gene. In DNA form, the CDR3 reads TGTGCCAGCAGTGGGCGGACGGCCCCCGGCTATGGCTACACCTTC. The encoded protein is CASSGRTAPGYGYTF.

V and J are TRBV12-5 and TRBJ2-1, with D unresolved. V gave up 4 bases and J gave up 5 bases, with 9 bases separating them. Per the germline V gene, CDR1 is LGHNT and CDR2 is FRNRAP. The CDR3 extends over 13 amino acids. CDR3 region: CASGSQMDNEQFF. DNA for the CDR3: TGTGCTAGTGGTTCACAGATGGACAATGAGCAGTTCTTC.

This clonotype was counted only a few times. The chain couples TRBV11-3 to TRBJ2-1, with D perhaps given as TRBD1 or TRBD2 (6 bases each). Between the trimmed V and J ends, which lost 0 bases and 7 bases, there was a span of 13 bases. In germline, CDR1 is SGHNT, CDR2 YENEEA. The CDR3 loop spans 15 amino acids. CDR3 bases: TGTGCCAGCAGCTTAGAGTCGGGGGCGCGGAATGAGCAGTTCTTC. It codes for CASSLESGARNEQFF.

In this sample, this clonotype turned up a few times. The CDR3 nucleotides are TGTGCCAGCAGTTTATTGGTCGCAACCAACTATGGCTACACCTTC. Encoded protein: CASSLLVATNYGYTF. This chain connects TRBV12-3 or TRBV12-4 to TRBJ1-2; D is ambiguous. CDR3 size: 15 residues. Trimming removed 2 bases at V and 2 bases at J, with 12 bases between.

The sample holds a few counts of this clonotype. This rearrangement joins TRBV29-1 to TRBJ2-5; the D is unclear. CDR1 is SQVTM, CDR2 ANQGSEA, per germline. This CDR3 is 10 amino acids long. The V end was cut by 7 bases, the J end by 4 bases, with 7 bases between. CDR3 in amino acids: CSASVETQYF. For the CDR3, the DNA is TGCAGCGCCTCGGTAGAGACCCAGTACTTC. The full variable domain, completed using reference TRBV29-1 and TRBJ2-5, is SAVISQKPSRDICQRGTSLTIQCQVDSQVTMMFWYRQQPGQSLTLIATANQGSEATYESGFVIDKFPISRPNLTFSTLTVSNMSPEDSSIYLCSASVETQYFGPGTRLLVL.

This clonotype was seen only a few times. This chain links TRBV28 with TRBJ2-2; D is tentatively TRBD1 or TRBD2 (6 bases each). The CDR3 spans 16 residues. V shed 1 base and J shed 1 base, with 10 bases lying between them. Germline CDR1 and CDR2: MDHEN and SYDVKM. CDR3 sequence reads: CASSLYEGGNTGELFF. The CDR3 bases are TGTGCCAGCAGTTTATATGAGGGGGGGAACACCGGGGAGCTGTTTTTT.

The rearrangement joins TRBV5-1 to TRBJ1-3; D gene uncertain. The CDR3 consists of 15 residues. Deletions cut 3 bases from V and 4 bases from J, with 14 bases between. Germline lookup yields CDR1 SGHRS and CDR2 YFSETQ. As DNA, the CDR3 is TGCGCCAGCAGCTCCGGTGATAGGGCCGGAAACACCATATATTTT. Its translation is CASSSGDRAGNTIYF.